The source of this T cell receptor (beta chain) is a study of T cell repertoires in ileal Crohn's disease. On the study more broadly: About half received postoperative treatment, about ten with thiopurines and 15 to 20 anti-TNF. Overall study findings and caveats: Active smokers at surgery had more clonal expansions than non-smokers. Mucosal expansions were suggested to be mainly CD8 T cells. Clonality above 26.8% at surgery always came with endoscopic recurrence.

Assay used: immunoSEQ multiplex PCR; TCRdb lists only in-frame clones, some missing. The sample shows fewer than 4,000 clones, 75% to 85% of them seen only once. Regarding this clone: No antigen is known for it.

V was shortened by 6 bases and J by 6 bases, with 15 bases between the two germline ends. This CDR3 region has 14 residues. Germline CDR1 is MNHEY and CDR2 is SVGAGI. The source of this sequence is an adult with Crohn's disease. Sequenced sample: ileal tissue. The rearrangement links TRBV6-5 to TRBJ2-4, with D possibly being TRBD2 (6 bases). DNA for the CDR3: TGTGCCAGCAGCCGGGACCCAGCGGGAAACATTCAGTACTTC. Translated: CASSRDPAGNIQYF.